This T cell receptor beta chain was sequenced during a study of beta chain features in type 1 diabetes. Overall study findings and caveats: Within each of all four CD4+ subsets, Type 1 diabetes patients had TCRB CDR3s that were moderately but significantly shorter. cDNA-based reads could over-represent cells with high TCR expression.

A remark on this clone: Its antigen remains unknown.

The length of the CDR3 is 11 residues. In germline, CDR1 is SQVTM, CDR2 ANQGSEA. Trimming left V 4 bases short and J 5 bases short, with 7 bases between. Reverse transcription of all isolated RNA meant that expressed TCRB transcripts were sequenced. Some clones are missing from TCRdb's copy, which holds only in-frame ones; the method was immunoSEQ multiplex PCR. The sample lists some 350,000 clones; roughly 13% were seen once. The rearrangement uses TRBV29-1 and TRBJ2-3; D is undetermined. Sequencing was done on a sample of naive CD4+ T cells from blood. This receptor was identified in a woman younger than 30 with type 1 diabetes. CDR3 loop: CSVAGVDTQYF. CDR3 bases: TGCAGCGTTGCCGGAGTAGATACGCAGTATTTT.